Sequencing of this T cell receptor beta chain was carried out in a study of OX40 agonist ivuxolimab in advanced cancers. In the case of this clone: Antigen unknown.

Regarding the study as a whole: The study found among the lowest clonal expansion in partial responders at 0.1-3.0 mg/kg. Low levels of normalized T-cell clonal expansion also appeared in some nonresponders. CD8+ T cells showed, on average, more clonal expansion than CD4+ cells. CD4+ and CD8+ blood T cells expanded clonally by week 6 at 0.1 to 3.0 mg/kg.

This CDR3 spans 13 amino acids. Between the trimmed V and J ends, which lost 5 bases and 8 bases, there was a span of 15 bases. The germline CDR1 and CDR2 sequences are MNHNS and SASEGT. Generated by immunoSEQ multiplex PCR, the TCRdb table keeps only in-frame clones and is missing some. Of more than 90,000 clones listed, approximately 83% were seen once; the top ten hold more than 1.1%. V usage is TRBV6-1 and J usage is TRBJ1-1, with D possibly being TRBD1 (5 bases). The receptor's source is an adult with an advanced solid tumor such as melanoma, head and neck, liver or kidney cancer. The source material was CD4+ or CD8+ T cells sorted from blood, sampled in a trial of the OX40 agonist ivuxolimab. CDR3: CASSQVLGAEAFF. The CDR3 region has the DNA TGTGCCAGCAGTCAGGTCCTAGGGGCCGAAGCTTTCTTT.